This section outlines one TCR beta chain sequence together with its context. The data belong to a study of blood T cell repertoires in COVID-19. V lost 2 bases and J lost 6; bases outside the gene matches: 6. CDR1 and CDR2 from the germline V gene are SGDLS and YYNGEE. This CDR3 has 15 residues. Original analysis: Reference gene primer amplification gave nucleated cell count estimates. Using immunoSEQ multiplex PCR, the repertoire was profiled, and TCRdb retains in-frame clones only, with some absent. The V and J calls and clone size come from that table; D and trimming were worked out from the DNA. The top ten clones hold roughly 0.8% of a sample with over 250,000 clones, approximately 86% of them seen once.

The genes are TRBV9 and TRBJ2-1; the match to TRBD2 covers 9 bases. The origin of this receptor is a woman in her thirties with acute or convalescent COVID-19. The specimen sequenced was peripheral blood. CDR3 sequence: CASSVSGTSINEQFF. The CDR3 nucleotides are TGTGCCAGCAGCGTCTCCGGGACTAGCATCAATGAGCAGTTCTTC.